Given below is one T cell receptor beta chain in context. Germline values: CDR1 DFQATT, CDR2 SNEGSKA (reference sequence). CDR3 length: 16 residues. Reanalyzing the 5' RACE reads, TCRdb keeps one entry per CDR3 protein, without DNA. This sample's clone table lists 300,000 to 500,000 distinct CDR3 sequences. These data originate in a study of T cells expressing NK-cell markers. The overall study: In the group of eight sequenced donors, seven were HCMV-seropositive and one was seronegative.

V usage is TRBV20-1 and J usage is TRBJ2-1; TCRdb calls TRBD2, which cannot be checked without DNA. The source material was blood T cells: a sorted CD56 or NKG2C T cell subset, CD4+ or CD8+ T cells, or bulk PBMC T cells (not recorded which). The sequence was obtained from a woman aged 45-65 years in good health. CDR3 amino acids: CSARALGDFSYNEQFF.